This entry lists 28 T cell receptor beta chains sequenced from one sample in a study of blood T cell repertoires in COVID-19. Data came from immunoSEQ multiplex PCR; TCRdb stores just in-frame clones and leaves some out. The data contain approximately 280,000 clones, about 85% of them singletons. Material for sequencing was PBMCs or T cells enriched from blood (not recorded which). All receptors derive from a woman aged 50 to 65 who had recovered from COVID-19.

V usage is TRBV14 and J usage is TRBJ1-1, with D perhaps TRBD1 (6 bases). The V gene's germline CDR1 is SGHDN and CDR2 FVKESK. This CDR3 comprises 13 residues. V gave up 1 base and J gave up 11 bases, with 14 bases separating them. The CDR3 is CASSQVPRDKAFF. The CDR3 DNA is TGTGCCAGCAGCCAAGTACCCCGGGACAAGGCTTTCTTT.

The CDR3 DNA sequence: TGTGCCAGCAGCCTGTCAGGGGGCTATGGCTACACCTTC. The encoded protein is CASSLSGGYGYTF. The J gene is TRBJ1-2, the V gene TRBV3-1 (or the pseudogene TRBV3-2), with 7 positions matching TRBD1. After removal of 4 bases from V and 4 bases from J, the junction contained 3 bases not matched to a gene. This CDR3 is built from 13 residues. Germline V lookup: CDR1 LGHDT, CDR2 YNNKEL (reference sequence).

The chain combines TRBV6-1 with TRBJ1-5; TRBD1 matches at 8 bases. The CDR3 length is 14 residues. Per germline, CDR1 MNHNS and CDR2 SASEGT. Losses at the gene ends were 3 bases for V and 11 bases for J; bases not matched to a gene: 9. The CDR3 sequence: CASSDDRGQWTQHF. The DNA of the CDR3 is TGTGCCAGCAGTGATGACAGGGGACAATGGACCCAGCATTTT.

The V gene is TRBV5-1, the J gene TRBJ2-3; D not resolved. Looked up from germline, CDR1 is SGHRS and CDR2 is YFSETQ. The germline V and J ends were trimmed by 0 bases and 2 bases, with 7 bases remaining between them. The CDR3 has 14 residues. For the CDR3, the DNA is TGCGCCAGCAGCTTGGGGAGTTTCACAGATACGCAGTATTTT. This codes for CASSLGSFTDTQYF.

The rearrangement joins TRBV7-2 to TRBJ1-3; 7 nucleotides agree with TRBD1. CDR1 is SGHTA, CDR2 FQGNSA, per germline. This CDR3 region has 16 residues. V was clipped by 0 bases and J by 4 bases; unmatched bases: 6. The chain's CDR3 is CASSLAGGASGNTIYF. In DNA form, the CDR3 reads TGTGCCAGCAGCTTAGCAGGGGGCGCATCGGGAAACACCATATATTTT.

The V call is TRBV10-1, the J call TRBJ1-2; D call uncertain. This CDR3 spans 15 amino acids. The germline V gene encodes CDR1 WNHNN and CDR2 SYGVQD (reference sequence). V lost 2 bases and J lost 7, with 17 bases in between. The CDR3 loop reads CASSEGRARDGGYTF. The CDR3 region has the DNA TGCGCCAGCAGTGAGGGTCGGGCCCGGGATGGTGGCTACACCTTC.

CDR3 DNA sequence: TGCGCCAGCAGCTTTAGTTCTGTGAACACTGAAGCTTTCTTT. This codes for CASSFSSVNTEAFF. The chain joins TRBV5-1 to TRBJ1-1; no clear D. Trimming removed 2 bases from V and 0 bases from J, with 8 bases in between. CDR1 is SGHRS, CDR2 YFSETQ, per germline. CDR3 size: 14 residues.

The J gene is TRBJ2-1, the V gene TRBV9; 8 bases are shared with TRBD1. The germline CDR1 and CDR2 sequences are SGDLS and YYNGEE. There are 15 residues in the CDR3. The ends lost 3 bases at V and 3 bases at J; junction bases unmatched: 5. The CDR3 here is CASSGQGPLYNEQFF. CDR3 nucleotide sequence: TGTGCCAGCAGCGGACAGGGGCCTCTCTACAATGAGCAGTTCTTC.

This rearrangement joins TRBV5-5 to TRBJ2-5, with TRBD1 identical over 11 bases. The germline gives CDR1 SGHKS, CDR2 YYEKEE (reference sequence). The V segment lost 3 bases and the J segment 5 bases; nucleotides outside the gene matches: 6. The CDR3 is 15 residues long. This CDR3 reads CASSWDRGGVETQYF. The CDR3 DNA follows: TGTGCCAGCAGCTGGGACAGGGGGGGAGTGGAGACCCAGTACTTC.

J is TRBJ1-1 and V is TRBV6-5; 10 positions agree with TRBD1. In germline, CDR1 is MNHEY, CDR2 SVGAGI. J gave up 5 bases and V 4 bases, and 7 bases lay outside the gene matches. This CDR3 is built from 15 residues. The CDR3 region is CASSLQRDRGTEAFF. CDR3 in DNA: TGTGCCAGCAGTTTACAACGGGACAGGGGTACTGAAGCTTTCTTT.

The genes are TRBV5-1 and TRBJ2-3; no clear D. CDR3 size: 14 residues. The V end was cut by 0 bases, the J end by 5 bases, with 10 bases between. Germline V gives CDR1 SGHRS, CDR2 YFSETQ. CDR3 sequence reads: CASSLGGSRDTQYF. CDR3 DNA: TGCGCCAGCAGCTTGGGAGGTTCAAGAGATACGCAGTATTTT.

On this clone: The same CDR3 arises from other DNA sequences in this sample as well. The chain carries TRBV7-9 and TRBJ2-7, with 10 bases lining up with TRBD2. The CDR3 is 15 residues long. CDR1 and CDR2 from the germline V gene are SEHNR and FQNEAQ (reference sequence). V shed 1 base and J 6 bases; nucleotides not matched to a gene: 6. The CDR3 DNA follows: TGTGCCAGCAGCTTAGGAGGTCTAGCGGGAGTCGAGCAGTACTTC. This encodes CASSLGGLAGVEQYF.

DNA of the CDR3: TGTGCCACTGCGGGGACGGTGAACACTGAAGCTTTCTTT. This encodes CATAGTVNTEAFF. The gene calls are TRBV19 and TRBJ1-1; D might be TRBD1 (5 bases). The CDR3 consists of 13 residues. Germline V CDR1 and CDR2: LNHDA, SQIVND (reference sequence). The germline V and J ends were trimmed by 10 bases and 0 bases, with 12 bases remaining between them.

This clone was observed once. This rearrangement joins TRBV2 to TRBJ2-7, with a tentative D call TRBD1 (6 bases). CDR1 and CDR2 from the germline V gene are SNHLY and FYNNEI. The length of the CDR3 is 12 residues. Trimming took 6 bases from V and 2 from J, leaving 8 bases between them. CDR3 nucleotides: TGTGCCAGCAGCGGACAGCCCTACGAGCAGTACTTC. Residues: CASSGQPYEQYF.

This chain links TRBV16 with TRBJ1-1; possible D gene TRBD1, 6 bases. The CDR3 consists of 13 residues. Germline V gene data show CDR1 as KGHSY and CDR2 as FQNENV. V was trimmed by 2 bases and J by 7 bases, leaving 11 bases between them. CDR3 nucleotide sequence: TGTGCCAGCAGCCAAGACAGGTTTAATGAAGCTTTCTTT. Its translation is CASSQDRFNEAFF.

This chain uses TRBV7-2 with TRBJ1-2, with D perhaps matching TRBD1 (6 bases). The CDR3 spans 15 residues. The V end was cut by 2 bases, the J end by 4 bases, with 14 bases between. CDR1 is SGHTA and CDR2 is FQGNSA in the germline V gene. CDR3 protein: CASSLPPTGTYGYTF. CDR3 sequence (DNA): TGTGCCAGCAGCTTACCCCCGACAGGTACCTATGGCTACACCTTC.

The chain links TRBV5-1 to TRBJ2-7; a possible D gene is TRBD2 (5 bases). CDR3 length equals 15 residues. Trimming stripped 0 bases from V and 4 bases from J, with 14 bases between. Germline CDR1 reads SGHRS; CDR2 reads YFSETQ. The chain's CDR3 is CASSLAGSGEYEQYF. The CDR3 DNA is TGCGCCAGCAGCTTGGCGGGGTCTGGCGAATACGAGCAGTACTTC.

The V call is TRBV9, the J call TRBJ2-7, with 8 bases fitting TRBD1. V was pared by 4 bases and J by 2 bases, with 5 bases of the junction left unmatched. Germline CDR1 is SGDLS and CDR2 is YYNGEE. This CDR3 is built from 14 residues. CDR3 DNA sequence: TGTGCCAGCAGCCCACGGACAGGGACCTACGAGCAGTACTTC. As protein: CASSPRTGTYEQYF. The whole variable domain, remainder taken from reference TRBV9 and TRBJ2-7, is DSGVTQTPKHLITATGQRVTLRCSPRSGDLSVYWYQQSLDQGLQFLIQYYNGEERAKGNILERFSAQQFPDLHSELNLSSLELGDSALYFCASSPRTGTYEQYFGPGTRLTVT.

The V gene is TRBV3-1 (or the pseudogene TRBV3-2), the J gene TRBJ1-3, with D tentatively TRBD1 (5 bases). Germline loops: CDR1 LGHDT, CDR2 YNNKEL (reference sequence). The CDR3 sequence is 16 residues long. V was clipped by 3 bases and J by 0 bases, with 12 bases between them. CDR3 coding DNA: TGTGCCAGCAGCCAGCGGGACTTCGGCTCTGGAAACACCATATATTTT. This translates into CASSQRDFGSGNTIYF.

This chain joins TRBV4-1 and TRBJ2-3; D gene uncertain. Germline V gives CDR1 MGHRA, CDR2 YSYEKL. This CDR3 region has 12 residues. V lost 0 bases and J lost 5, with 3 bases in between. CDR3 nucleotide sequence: TGCGCCAGCAGCCAAGAGCGAGATACGCAGTATTTT. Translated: CASSQERDTQYF.

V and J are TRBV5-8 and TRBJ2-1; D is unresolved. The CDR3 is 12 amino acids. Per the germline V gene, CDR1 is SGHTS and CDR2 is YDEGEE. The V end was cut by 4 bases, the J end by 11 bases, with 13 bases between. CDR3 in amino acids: CASSRRLVQQFF. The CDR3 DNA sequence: TGTGCCAGCAGCCGGCGCCTAGTACAGCAGTTCTTC.

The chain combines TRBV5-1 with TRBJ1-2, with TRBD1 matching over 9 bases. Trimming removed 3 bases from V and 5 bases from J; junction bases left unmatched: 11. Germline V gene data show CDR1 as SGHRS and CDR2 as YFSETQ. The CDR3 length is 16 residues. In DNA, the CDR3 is TGCGCCAGCAGCTCGGTCACCGGGACAGGGTCTTATGGCTACACCTTC. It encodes CASSSVTGTGSYGYTF.

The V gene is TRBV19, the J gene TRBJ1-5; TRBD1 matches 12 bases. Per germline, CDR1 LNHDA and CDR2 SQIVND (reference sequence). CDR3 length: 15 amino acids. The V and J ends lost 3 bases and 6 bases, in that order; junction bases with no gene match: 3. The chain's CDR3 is CASSMGQGAFQPQHF. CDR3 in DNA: TGTGCCAGTAGTATGGGACAGGGGGCCTTTCAGCCCCAGCATTTT.

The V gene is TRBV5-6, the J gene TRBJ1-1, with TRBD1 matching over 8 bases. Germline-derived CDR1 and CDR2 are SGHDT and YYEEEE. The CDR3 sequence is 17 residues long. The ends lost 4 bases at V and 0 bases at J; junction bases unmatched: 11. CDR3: CASSLTGASIVNTEAFF. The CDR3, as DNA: TGTGCCAGCAGCCTGACAGGGGCCTCGATCGTGAACACTGAAGCTTTCTTT.

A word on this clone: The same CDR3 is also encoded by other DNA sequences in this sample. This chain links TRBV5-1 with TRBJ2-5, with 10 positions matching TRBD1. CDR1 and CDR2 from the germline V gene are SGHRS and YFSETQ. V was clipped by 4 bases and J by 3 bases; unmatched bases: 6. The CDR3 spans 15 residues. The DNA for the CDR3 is TGCGCCAGCAGCGTGGACAGGGGGTTAGAAGAGACCCAGTACTTC. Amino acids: CASSVDRGLEETQYF.

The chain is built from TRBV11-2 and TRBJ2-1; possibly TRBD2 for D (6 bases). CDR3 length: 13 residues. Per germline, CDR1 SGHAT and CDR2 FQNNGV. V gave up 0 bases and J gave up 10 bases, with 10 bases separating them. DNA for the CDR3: TGTGCCAGCAGCTTAGATCAGGCGGGGGAGCAGTTCTTC. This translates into CASSLDQAGEQFF.

CDR3 amino acids: CASTKGGETEAFF. In DNA form, the CDR3 reads TGTGCCAGTACCAAGGGAGGGGAGACTGAAGCTTTCTTT. The chain links TRBV19 to TRBJ1-1, with D possibly being TRBD1 (5 bases). The germline V and J ends were trimmed by 7 bases and 5 bases, with 14 bases remaining between them. The CDR3 runs to 13 residues. The germline CDR1 and CDR2 sequences are LNHDA and SQIVND (reference sequence).

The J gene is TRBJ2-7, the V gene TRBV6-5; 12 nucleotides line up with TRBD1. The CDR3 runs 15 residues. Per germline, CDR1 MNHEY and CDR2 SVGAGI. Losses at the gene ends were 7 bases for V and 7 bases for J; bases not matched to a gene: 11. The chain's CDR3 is CASTFKGQGAREQYF. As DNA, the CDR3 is TGTGCCAGCACCTTTAAGGGACAGGGGGCGCGGGAGCAGTACTTC.